This T cell receptor beta chain is drawn from a study of cytomegalovirus exposure and HLA in healthy donors. Study-wide results and caveats: Most TCR beta V segments were productive about 90% or about 30% of the time in an earlier analysis. It was reported that TCR beta sequences correctly inferred the HLA-A and HLA-B alleles for most subjects.

With respect to this clone: What it recognizes is unknown.

Primers for the PCR totalled 60 Vbeta and 13 Jbeta. Sequencing was performed with immunoSEQ multiplex PCR; in TCRdb, only in-frame clones are kept and a portion is missing. The sample includes about 150,000 clones, over 60% seen only once; the top ten take roughly 3.1%. The CDR3 sequence is 14 residues long. Trimming stripped 4 bases from V and 5 bases from J, with 14 bases between. Germline CDR1 and CDR2: SGHVS and FNYEAQ. The chain combines TRBV7-6 with TRBJ1-2, with D perhaps matching TRBD1 (6 bases). The receptor's source is a woman aged 25 to 39 in good health and CMV-seropositive. The specimen sequenced was PBMCs. CDR3 sequence reads: CASSSGRGEYGYTF. CDR3 in DNA: TGTGCCAGCAGCTCAGGCAGGGGCGAATATGGCTACACCTTC.